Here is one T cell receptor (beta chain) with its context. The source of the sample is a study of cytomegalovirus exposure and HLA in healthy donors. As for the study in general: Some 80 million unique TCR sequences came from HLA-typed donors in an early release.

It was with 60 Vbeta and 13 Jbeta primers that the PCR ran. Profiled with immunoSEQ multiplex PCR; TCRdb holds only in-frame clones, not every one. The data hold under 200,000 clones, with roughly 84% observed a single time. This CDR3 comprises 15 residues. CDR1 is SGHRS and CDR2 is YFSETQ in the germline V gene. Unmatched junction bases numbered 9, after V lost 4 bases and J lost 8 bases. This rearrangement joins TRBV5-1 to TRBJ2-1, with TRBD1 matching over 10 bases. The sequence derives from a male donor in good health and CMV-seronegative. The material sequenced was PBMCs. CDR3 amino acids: CASSATGGLIHEQFF. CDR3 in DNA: TGCGCCAGCAGCGCGACAGGGGGCCTGATCCATGAGCAGTTCTTC.